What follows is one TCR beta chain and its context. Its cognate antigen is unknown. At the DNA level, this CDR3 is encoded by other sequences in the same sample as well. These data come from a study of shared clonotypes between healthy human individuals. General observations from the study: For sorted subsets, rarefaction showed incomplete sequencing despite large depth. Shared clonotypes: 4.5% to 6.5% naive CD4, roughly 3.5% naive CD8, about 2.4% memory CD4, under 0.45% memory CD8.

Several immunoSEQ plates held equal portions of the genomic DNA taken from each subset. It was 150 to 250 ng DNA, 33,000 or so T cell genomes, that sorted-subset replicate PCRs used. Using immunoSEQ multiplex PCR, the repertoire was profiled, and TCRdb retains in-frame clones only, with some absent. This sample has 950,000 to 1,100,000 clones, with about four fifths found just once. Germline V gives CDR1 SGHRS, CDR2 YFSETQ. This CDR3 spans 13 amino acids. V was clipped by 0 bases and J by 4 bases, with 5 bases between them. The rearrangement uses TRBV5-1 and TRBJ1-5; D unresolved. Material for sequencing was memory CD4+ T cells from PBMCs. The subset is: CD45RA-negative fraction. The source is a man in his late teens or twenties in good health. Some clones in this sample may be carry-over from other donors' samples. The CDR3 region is CASSLAGNQPQHF. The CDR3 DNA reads TGCGCCAGCAGCTTGGCTGGGAATCAGCCCCAGCATTTT.